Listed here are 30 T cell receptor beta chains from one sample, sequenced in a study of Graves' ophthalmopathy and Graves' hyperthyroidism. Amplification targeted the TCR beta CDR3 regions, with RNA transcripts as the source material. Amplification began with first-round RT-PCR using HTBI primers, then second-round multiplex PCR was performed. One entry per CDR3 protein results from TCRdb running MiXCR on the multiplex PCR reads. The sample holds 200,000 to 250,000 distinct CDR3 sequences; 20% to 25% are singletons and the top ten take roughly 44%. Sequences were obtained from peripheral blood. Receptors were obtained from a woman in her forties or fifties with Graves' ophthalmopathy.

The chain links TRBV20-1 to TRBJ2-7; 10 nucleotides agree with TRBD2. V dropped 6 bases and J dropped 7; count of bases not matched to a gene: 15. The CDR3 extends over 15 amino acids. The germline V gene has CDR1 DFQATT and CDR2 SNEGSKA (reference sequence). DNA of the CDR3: TGCAGTGCAAGACTTAGCGGGAGGCCCGGTTGGGAGCAGTACTTC. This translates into CSARLSGRPGWEQYF.

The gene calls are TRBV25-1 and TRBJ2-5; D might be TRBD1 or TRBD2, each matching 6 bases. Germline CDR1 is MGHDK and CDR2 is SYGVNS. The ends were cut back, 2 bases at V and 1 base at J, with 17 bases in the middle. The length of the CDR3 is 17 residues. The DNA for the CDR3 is TGTGCCAGCAGTGAACGCAAGGGGGGTGATCCCCAAGAGACCCAGTACTTC. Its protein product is CASSERKGGDPQETQYF.

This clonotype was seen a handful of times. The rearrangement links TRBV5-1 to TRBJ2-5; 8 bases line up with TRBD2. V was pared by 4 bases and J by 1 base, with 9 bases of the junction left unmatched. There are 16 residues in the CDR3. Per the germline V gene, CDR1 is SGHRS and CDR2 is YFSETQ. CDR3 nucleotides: TGCGCCAGCAGCCCCGGGTTCGCGGGGGGCCAAGAGACCCAGTACTTC. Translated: CASSPGFAGGQETQYF. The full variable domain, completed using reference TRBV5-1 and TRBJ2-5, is KAGVTQTPRYLIKTRGQQVTLSCSPISGHRSVSWYQQTPGQGLQFLFEYFSETQRNKGNFPGRFSGRQFSNSRSEMNVSTLELGDSALYLCASSPGFAGGQETQYFGPGTRLLVL.

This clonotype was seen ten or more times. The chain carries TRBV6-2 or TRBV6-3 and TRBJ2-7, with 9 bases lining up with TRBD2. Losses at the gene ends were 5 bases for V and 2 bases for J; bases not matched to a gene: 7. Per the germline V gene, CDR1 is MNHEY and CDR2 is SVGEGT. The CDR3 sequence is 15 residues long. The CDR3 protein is CASSRGSGSPYEQYF. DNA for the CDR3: TGTGCCAGCAGTCGAGGTAGCGGGAGCCCCTACGAGCAGTACTTC.

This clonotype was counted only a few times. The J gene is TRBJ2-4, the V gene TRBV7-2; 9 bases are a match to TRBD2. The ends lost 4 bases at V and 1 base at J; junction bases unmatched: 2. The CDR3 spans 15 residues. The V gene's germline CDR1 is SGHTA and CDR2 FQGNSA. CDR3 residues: CASSWREGAKNIQYF. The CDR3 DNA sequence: TGTGCCAGCAGCTGGCGGGAGGGGGCCAAAAACATTCAGTACTTC.

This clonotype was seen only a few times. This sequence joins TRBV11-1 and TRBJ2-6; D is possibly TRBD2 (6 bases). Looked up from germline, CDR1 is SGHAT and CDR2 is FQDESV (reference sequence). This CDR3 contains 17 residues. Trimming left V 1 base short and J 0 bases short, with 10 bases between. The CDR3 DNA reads TGTGCCAGCAGCTTAGGGACCGGGAGCTCTGGGGCCAACGTCCTGACTTTC. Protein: CASSLGTGSSGANVLTF.

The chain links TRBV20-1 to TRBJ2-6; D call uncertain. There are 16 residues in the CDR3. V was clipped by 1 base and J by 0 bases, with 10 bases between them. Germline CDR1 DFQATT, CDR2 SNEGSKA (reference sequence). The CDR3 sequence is CSARGGLTSGANVLTF. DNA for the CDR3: TGCAGTGCTAGAGGGGGATTGACCTCTGGGGCCAACGTCCTGACTTTC.

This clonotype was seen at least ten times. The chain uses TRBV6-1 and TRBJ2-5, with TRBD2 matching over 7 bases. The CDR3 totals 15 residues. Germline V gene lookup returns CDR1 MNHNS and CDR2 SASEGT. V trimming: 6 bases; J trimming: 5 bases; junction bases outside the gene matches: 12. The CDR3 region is CASSVAGVRWETQYF. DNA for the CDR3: TGTGCCAGCAGCGTTGCGGGAGTCCGGTGGGAGACCCAGTACTTC.

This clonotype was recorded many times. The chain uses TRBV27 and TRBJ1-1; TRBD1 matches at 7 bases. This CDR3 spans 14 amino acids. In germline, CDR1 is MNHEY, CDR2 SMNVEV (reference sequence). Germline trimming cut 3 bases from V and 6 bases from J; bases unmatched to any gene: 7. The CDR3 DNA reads TGTGCCAGCAGTTTCAAACCAGGGGGATCTGAAGCTTTCTTT. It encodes CASSFKPGGSEAFF.

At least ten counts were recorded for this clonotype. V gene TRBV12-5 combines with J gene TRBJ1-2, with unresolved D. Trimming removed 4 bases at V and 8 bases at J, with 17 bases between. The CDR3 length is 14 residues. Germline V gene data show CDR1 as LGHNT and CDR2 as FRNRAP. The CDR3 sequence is CASGSHHSPAGYTF. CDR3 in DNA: TGTGCTAGTGGTTCCCACCACTCCCCGGCGGGCTACACCTTC.

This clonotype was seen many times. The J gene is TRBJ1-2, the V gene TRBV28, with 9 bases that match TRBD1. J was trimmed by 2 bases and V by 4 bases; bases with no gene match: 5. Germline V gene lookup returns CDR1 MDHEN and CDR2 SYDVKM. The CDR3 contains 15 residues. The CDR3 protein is CASSSHGTGNYGYTF. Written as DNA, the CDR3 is TGTGCCAGCAGTTCCCACGGGACAGGGAACTATGGCTACACCTTC.

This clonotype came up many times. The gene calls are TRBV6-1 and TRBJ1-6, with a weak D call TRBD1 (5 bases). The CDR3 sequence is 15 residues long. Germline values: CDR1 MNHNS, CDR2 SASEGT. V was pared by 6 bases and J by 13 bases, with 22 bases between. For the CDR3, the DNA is TGTGCCAGCAGAGCTGTTTGGACACCTAACTCGCCCCTCCACTTT. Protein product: CASRAVWTPNSPLHF.

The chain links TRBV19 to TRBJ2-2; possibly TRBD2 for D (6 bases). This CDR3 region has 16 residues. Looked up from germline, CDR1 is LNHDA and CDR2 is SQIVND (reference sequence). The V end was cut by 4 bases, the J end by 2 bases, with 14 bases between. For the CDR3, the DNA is TGTGCCAGTAGTAGAACCAACGGGGGAAACACCGGGGAGCTGTTTTTT. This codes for CASSRTNGGNTGELFF.

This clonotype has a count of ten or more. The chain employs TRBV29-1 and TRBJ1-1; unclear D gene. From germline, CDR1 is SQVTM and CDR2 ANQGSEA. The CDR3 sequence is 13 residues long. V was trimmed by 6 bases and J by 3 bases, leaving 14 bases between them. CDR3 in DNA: TGCAGCGTCCCGGGCCCCGGGCACACTGAAGCTTTCTTT. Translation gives CSVPGPGHTEAFF.

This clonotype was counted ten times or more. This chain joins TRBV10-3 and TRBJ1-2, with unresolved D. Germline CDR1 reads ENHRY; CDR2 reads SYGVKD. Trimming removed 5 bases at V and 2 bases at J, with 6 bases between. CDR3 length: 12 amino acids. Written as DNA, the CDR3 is TGTGCCATCAGTCAAGCAAACTATGGCTACACCTTC. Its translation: CAISQANYGYTF.

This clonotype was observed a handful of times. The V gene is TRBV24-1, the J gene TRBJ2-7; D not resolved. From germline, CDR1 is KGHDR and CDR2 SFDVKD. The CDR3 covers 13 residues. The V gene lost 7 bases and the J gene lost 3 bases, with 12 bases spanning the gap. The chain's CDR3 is CATSDPPGYEQYF. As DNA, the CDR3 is TGTGCCACCAGCGATCCGCCGGGCTACGAGCAGTACTTC.

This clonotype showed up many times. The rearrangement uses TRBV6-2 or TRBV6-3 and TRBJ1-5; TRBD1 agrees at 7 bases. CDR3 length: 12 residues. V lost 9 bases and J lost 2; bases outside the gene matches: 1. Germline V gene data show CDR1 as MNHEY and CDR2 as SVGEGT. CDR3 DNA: TGTGCCAGTACAGGGGGCAATCAGCCCCAGCATTTT. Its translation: CASTGGNQPQHF.

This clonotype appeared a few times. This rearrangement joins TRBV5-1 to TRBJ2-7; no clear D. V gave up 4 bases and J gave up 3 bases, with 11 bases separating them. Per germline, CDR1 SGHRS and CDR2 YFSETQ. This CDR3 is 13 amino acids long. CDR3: CASSPRSLYEQYF. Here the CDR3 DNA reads TGCGCCAGCAGCCCTCGAAGTCTCTACGAGCAGTACTTC.

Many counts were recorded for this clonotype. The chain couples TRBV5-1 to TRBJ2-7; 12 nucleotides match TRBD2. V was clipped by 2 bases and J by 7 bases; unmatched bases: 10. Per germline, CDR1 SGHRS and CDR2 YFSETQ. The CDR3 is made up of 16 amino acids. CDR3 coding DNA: TGCGCCAGCAGCTTTACCCCGGGACTAGCGGGTCGTGAGCAGTACTTC. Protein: CASSFTPGLAGREQYF.

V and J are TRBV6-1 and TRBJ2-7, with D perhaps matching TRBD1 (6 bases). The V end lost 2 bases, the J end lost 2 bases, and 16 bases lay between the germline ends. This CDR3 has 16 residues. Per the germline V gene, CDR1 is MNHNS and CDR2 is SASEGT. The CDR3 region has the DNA TGTGCCAGCAGTGAATGGGGTGCAGGGGTCACCTACGAGCAGTACTTC. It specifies CASSEWGAGVTYEQYF.

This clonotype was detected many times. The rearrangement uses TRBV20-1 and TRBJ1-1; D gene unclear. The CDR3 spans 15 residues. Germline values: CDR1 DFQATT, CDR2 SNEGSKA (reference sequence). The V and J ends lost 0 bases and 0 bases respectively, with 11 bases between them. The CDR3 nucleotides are TGCAGTGCTAGAGATAGGAGGGTCATGAACACTGAAGCTTTCTTT. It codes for CSARDRRVMNTEAFF.

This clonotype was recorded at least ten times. The CDR3 DNA reads TGTGCCAGCAGCTCCCGGGACACTGGAAACACCATATATTTT. Its protein is CASSSRDTGNTIYF. V is TRBV5-4 and J is TRBJ1-3, with D perhaps TRBD1 (6 bases). Trimming took off 3 bases at V and 2 bases at J, with 9 bases between the two ends. CDR1 and CDR2 from the germline V gene are SGHNT and YYREEE (reference sequence). The CDR3 has 14 amino acids.

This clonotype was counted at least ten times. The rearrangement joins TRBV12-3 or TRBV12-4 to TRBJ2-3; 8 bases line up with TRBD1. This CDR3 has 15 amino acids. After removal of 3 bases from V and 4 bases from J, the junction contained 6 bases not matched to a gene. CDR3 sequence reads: CASSFRAGGSDTQYF. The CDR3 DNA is TGTGCCAGCAGTTTTCGGGCAGGGGGCTCAGATACGCAGTATTTT.

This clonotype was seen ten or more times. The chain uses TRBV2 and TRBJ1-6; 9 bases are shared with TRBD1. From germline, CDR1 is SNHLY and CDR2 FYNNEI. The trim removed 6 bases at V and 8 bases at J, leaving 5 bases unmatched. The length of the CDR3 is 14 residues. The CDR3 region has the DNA TGTGCCAGCAGGACAGGGGGTTTGGATTCACCCCTCCACTTT. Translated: CASRTGGLDSPLHF.

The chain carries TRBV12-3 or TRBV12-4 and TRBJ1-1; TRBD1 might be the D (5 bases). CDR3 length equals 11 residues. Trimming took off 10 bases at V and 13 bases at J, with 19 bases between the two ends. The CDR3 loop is CATRTGTPVFF. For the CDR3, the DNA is TGTGCCACCCGTACCGGGACTCCTGTTTTCTTT.

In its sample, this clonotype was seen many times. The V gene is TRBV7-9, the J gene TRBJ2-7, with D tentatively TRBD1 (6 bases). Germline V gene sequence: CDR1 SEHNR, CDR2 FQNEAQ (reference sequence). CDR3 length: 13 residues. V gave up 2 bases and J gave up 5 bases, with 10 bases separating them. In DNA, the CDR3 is TGTGCCAGCAGCTTACAGGGGTTGGACGAGCAGTACTTC. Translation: CASSLQGLDEQYF.

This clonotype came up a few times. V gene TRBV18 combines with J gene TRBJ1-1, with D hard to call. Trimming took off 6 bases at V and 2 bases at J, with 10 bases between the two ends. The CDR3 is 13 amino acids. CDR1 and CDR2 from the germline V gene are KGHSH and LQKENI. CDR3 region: CASSPGFNTEAFF. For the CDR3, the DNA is TGTGCCAGCTCTCCTGGATTTAACACTGAAGCTTTCTTT.

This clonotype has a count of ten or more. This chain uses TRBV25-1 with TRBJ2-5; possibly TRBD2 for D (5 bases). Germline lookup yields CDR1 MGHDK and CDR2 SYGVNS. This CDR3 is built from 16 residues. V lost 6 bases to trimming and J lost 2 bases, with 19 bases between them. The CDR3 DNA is TGTGCCAGCAGCCCTGGGCTAGCCGACTATCAAGAGACCCAGTACTTC. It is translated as CASSPGLADYQETQYF. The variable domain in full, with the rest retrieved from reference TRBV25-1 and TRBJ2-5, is EADIYQTPRYLVIGTGKKITLECSQTMGHDKMYWYQQDPGMELHLIHYSYGVNSTEKGDLSSESTVSRIRTEHFPLTLESARPSHTSQYLCASSPGLADYQETQYFGPGTRLLVL.

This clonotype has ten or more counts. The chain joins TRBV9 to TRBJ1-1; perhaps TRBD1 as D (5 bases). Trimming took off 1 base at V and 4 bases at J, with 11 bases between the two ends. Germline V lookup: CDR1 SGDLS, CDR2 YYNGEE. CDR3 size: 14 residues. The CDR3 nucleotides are TGTGCCAGCAGCGTATCGGGGCTGGGCACTGAAGCTTTCTTT. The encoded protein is CASSVSGLGTEAFF.

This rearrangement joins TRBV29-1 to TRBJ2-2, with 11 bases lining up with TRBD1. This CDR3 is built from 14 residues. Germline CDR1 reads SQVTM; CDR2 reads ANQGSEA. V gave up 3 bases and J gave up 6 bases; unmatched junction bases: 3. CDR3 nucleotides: TGCAGCGTTGATTCGGGACAGGGGGCCGGGGAGCTGTTTTTT. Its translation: CSVDSGQGAGELFF.